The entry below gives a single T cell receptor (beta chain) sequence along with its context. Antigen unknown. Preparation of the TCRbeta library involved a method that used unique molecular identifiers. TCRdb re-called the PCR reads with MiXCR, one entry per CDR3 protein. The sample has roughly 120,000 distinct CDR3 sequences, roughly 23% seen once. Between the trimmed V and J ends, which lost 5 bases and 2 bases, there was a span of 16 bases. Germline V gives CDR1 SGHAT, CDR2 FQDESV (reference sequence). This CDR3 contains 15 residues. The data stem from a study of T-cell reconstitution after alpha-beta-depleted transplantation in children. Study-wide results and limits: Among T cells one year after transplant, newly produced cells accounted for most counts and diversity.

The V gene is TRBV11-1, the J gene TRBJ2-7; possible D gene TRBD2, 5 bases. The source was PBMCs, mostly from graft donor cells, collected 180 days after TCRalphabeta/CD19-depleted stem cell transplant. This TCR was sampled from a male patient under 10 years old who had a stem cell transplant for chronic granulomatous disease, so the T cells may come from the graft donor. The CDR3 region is CASSARDIGTYEQYF. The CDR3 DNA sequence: TGTGCCAGCAGCGCCCGGGATATAGGTACCTACGAGCAGTACTTC. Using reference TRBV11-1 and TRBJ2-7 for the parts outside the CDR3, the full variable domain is EAEVAQSPRYKITEKSQAVAFWCDPISGHATLYWYRQILGQGPELLVQFQDESVVDDSQLPKDRFSAERLKGVDSTLKIQPAELGDSAMYLCASSARDIGTYEQYFGPGTRLTVT.